A selection of T cell receptor beta chains follows, all from one sample in a study of blood T cell repertoires in COVID-19. Data came from immunoSEQ multiplex PCR; TCRdb stores just in-frame clones and leaves some out. The sample lists almost 400,000 clones, around nine tenths occurring once. Material for sequencing was PBMCs or T cells enriched from blood (not recorded which). All receptors derive from a woman in her 30s who had recovered from COVID-19. CDR3s leave out the opening cysteine and the closing phenylalanine or tryptophan. A D gene is named only where the DNA matches it firmly.

>TRBV9|TRBD1
ASSGSGQGEPQH
>TRBV5-4|TRBD1
ASSSKTGGDGYT
>TRBV4-3|TRBD1
ASSQGLFGQEDEAF
>TRBV4-1|NA
ASSKDSRTYNEQF
>TRBV11-2|NA
ASSFTGGRGSYEQY
>TRBV7-8|NA
ASSSRDINRYEQF
>TRBV7-2|NA
ASSLSTPDSSFNYGYT
>TRBV6-2/TRBV6-3|TRBD1
ASSPRSTGRTGELF
>TRBV4-3|TRBD2
ASSHPQWTSGLSNEQF
>TRBV7-9|TRBD1
ASSSGQGNTEAF
>TRBV7-9|TRBD1
ASSRGQGFTEAF
>TRBV6-5|TRBD1
ASSRDRDSGNTIY
>TRBV7-8|NA
ASSTPLGGALGTEAF
>TRBV5-5|TRBD2
ASSFSGGANEQF
>TRBV5-4|TRBD1
ASSWTGGTDTQY
>TRBV28|TRBD2
ASSLAGLNTGELF
>TRBV5-5|NA
ASSQPTDRRRTNTEAF
>TRBV19|TRBD1
ASSIVLQGAREQF
>TRBV27|NA
ASRSRTMNTEAF
>TRBV2|TRBD2
ASSDRASGRANNEQF
>TRBV2|TRBD1
ASSRVGTGVQKLF
>TRBV2|NA
ASARNTEAF
>TRBV18|TRBD1
ASSPGTGTGNTIY
>TRBV6-5|TRBD1
ASSWDRGRQETQY
>TRBV23-1|NA
ASSQSEVARGYGYT
>TRBV5-6|TRBD2
ASSPTGEGIGSYEQY
>TRBV28|NA
ASSLVHNSPLH
>TRBV7-3|TRBD1
ASSNRGSGELF
>TRBV30|NA
AWSATGNSPLH
>TRBV7-2|NA
ASSPGTTSPLH
>TRBV30|NA
AQSTGQSSYEQY
>TRBV5-1|NA
ASSLGRTVGTEAF